Below, one T cell receptor (beta chain) is given with its context. Its antigen is still unknown. Other DNA sequences in this specimen translate into the identical CDR3. Generated by immunoSEQ multiplex PCR, the TCRdb table keeps only in-frame clones and is missing some. The sample has roughly 34,000 clones; more than 80% are singletons. The data derive from a study of STAT5B mutations in CD4+ large granular lymphocyte leukemia. Across the whole study: Among healthy donors, a particular HLA allele went with more CDR3 'QG' motifs. Study findings and constraints: Patient CD4-sorted repertoires stayed more clonal than healthy ones after leukemic-clone removal. Data were not HLA-matched across samples. 8/27 top patient clones versus 2/35 control clones were TRBV06-family.

V lost 2 bases and J lost 4, with 3 bases in between. Germline V gene data show CDR1 as MDHEN and CDR2 as SYDVKM. This CDR3 is 11 amino acids long. The chain recombines TRBV28 with TRBJ2-7, with no clear D. The sample taken for sequencing was CD4+ T cells from blood buffy coats. The TCR was taken from a human donor in good health. CDR3 in amino acids: CASSLRYEQYF. The CDR3, as DNA: TGTGCCAGCAGTTTAAGGTACGAGCAGTACTTC. The full variable domain, rest sourced from reference TRBV28 and TRBJ2-7, is DVKVTQSSRYLVKRTGEKVFLECVQDMDHENMFWYRQDPGLGLRLIYFSYDVKMKEKGDIPEGYSVSREKKERFSLILESASTNQTSMYLCASSLRYEQYFGPGTRLTVT.